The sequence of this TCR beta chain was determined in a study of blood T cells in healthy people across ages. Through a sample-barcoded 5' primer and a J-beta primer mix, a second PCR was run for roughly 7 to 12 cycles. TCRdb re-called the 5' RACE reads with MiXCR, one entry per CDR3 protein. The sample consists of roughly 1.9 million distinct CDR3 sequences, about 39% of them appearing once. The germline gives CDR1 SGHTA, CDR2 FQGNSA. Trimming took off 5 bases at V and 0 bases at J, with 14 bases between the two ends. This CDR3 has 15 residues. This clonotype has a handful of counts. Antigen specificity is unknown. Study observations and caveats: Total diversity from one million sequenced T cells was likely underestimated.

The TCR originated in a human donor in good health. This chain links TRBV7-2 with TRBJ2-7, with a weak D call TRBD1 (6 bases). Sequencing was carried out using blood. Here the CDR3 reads CASSPSRGTSYEQYF. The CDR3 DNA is TGTGCCAGCAGCCCCAGTAGGGGGACCTCCTACGAGCAGTACTTC.